This TCR beta chain comes out of a study of blood T cell repertoires in COVID-19. Study-wide context: Researchers got acute and convalescent COVID-19 samples from the United States, Italy and Spain. PBMCs, B-cell-depleted T cells, or T cells were the source of the cDNA or gDNA that made up the material.

Germline assignment: CDR1 LGHNA and CDR2 YNFKEQ. Trimming pared 4 bases from V and 1 base from J, leaving 14 bases between. CDR3 length: 17 amino acids. Per the original data handling: Quantification of nucleated cells was approximated via reference gene primer amplification. Assay: immunoSEQ multiplex PCR; the TCRdb copy retains only in-frame clones and omits some. V, J and clone size derive from that table, while D and trimming were established from the DNA sequence. The table records under 200,000 clones, approximately 90% of them present only once. This clone was counted between two and nine times.

The rearrangement links TRBV4-2 to TRBJ2-6; D not resolved. The TCR originated in a man between 60 and 70 years old with active or convalescent COVID-19. The specimen was peripheral blood. The CDR3 sequence: CASSPPLIGSGANVLTF. The DNA for the CDR3 is TGTGCCAGCAGCCCGCCGCTCATCGGTTCTGGGGCCAACGTCCTGACTTTC.